This paragraph covers one T cell receptor beta chain sequence. The target antigen is unknown. TCRdb re-derived calls from the reads in MiXCR, one entry per CDR3 protein. The repertoire holds roughly 700,000 distinct CDR3 sequences, with 30% to 35% as singletons. This sample is drawn from a study of T cell repertoires in cytomegalovirus infection. Study at large: HLA-C-restricted CMV epitopes, recently identified, and well-studied HLA-B-restricted ones were used by the study. CMV infection together with matching HLA type was indicated by public TCR beta signatures.

Study results and limitations: Carriers of CMV plus the relevant HLA were identified by cumulative public TCR beta family frequency.

V dropped 2 bases and J dropped 2; count of bases not matched to a gene: 7. CDR3 length equals 15 residues. Germline V gene sequence: CDR1 DFQATT, CDR2 SNEGSKA (reference sequence). This material consisted of cultured PBMCs, taken from culture after CMV antigen stimulation. This clonotype originated in a human donor in good health (CMV status not recorded). Some clones in this sample may be carry-over from other donors' samples. The V gene is TRBV20-1, the J gene TRBJ2-3, with TRBD1 identical over 7 bases. This CDR3 is CSARPDRAITDTQYF. For the CDR3, the DNA is TGCAGTGCTAGACCCGACAGGGCTATCACAGATACGCAGTATTTT.